This T cell receptor (beta chain) came from a study of beta chain features in type 1 diabetes. Study observations and caveats: Shorter TCRB CDR3s, moderately but significantly so, marked every one of the four CD4+ subsets in Type 1 diabetes patients. The analysis here could not establish whether HLA type shapes TCRB rearrangement.

The germline V gene encodes CDR1 SGDLS and CDR2 YYNGEE. V was clipped by 3 bases and J by 2 bases; unmatched bases: 2. The CDR3 covers 15 residues. On this clone itself: Its matching antigen is unknown.

The collection from each donor was one heparinised blood draw averaging about 116 mL. Via CD45RO/CCR7/CD25/CD127/CD95/CD27, cells of the CD4+ naive, central memory, regulatory and stem cell-like memory subsets were sorted. Since all of the isolated RNA was reverse transcribed, expressed TCRB transcripts were what got sequenced. Profiled with immunoSEQ multiplex PCR; TCRdb holds only in-frame clones, not every one. This table has under 200,000 clones, about 8.1% appearing once. This clonotype was sampled from a woman aged 18 to 35 with type 1 diabetes. This rearrangement joins TRBV9 to TRBJ2-6, with 7 bases aligning to TRBD1. Sequenced sample: central memory CD4+ T cells from blood. CDR3 in amino acids: CASSDQGAGANVLTF. The CDR3 DNA reads TGTGCCAGCAGCGATCAGGGGGCTGGGGCCAACGTCCTGACTTTC.